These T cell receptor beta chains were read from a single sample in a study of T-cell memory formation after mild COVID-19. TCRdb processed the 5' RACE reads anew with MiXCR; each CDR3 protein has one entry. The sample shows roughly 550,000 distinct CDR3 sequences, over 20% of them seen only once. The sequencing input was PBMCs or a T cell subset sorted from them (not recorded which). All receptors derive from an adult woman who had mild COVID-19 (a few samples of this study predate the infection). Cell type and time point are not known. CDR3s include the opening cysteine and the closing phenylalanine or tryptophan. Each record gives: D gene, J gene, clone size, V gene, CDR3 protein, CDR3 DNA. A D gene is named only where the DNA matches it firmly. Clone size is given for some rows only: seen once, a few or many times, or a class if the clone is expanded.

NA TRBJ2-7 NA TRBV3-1 CASSQETSEQYF TGTGCCAGCAGCCAAGAAACTTCTGAGCAGTACTTC
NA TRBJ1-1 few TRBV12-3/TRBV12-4 CASSSLTNTEAFF TGTGCCAGCAGTTCCCTGACGAACACTGAAGCTTTCTTT
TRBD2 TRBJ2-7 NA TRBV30 CAWSGSGNSYYEQYF TGTGCCTGGAGTGGTAGCGGGAACTCATACTACGAGCAGTACTTC
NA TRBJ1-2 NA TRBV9 CASSGTDGPIYGYTF TGTGCCAGCAGCGGAACGGACGGGCCGATCTATGGCTACACCTTC
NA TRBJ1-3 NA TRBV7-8 CASSNQTASGNTIYF TGTGCCAGCAGTAATCAAACAGCCTCTGGAAACACCATATATTTT
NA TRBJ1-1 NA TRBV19 CASTVQVGRAEAFF TGTGCCAGTACCGTGCAGGTAGGCCGGGCTGAAGCTTTCTTT
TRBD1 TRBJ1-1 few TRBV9 CASSVTVGQGETEAFF TGTGCCAGCAGCGTTACGGTGGGACAGGGGGAGACTGAAGCTTTCTTT
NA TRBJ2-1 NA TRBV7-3 CASSSRDFEGDNEQFF TGTGCCAGCAGCTCCCGGGACTTCGAGGGGGACAATGAGCAGTTCTTC
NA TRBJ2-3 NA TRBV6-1 CASSGAAGTDTQYF TGTGCCAGCAGTGGAGCAGCGGGCACAGATACGCAGTATTTT
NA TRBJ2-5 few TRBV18 CASSLSWGSETQYF TGTGCCAGCTCCCTCAGTTGGGGGTCCGAGACCCAGTACTTC
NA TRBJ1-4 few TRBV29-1 CSVDWAGVTSTNEKLFF TGCAGCGTTGACTGGGCAGGCGTTACTTCAACTAATGAAAAACTGTTTTTT
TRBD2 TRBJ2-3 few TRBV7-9 CASSRKREGTDTQYF TGTGCCAGCAGCCGTAAGCGGGAGGGCACAGATACGCAGTATTTT
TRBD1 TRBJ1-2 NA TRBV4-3 CASSRTGTGLFYGYTF TGCGCCAGCAGCCGAACCGGGACAGGGTTGTTCTATGGCTACACCTTC
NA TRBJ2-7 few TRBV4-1 CASSQAGRGRYEQYF TGCGCCAGCAGCCAAGCTGGCAGGGGGAGGTACGAGCAGTACTTC
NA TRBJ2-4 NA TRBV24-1 CATSEEGGTKNIQYF TGTGCCACCAGTGAGGAGGGTGGGACCAAAAACATTCAGTACTTC
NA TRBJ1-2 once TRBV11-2 CASSQQQGSHGYTF TGTGCCAGCAGCCAACAACAGGGAAGCCATGGCTACACCTTC
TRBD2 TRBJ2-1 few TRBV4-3 CASSQDHALAGANEQFF TGCGCCAGCAGCCAAGATCACGCACTAGCGGGAGCCAATGAGCAGTTCTTC
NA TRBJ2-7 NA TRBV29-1 CSVVPRGSYEQYF TGCAGCGTTGTCCCCCGCGGCTCCTACGAGCAGTACTTC
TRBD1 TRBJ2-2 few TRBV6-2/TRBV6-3 CASSYVRGSTGELFF TGTGCCAGCAGTTATGTCAGGGGGAGCACCGGGGAGCTGTTTTTT
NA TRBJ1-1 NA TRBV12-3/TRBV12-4 CASSLWQRTEAFF TGTGCCAGCAGTTTATGGCAACGAACTGAAGCTTTCTTT
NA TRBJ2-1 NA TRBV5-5 CASKLLGLRDNEQFF TGTGCCAGCAAACTACTAGGGCTTCGGGACAATGAGCAGTTCTTC
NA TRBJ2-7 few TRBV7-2 CASSLATKTPYEQYF TGTGCCAGCAGCTTAGCGACTAAAACTCCCTACGAGCAGTACTTC
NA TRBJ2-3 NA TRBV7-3 CASSLLGGADTQYF TGTGCCAGCAGCTTATTGGGAGGCGCAGATACGCAGTATTTT
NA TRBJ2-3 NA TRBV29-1 CSAGPQGSSTDTQYF TGCAGCGCGGGGCCACAGGGATCTAGCACAGATACGCAGTATTTT
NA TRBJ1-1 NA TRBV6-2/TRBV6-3 CASRTPRGGTEAFF TGTGCCAGCAGGACCCCGCGGGGAGGCACTGAAGCTTTCTTT